This section outlines one TCR beta chain sequence together with its context. CDR3 size: 14 residues. V was clipped by 4 bases and J by 6 bases, with 15 bases between them. Germline V gives CDR1 SGHNT, CDR2 YENEEA. The entry originates in a study of blood T cell repertoires in COVID-19. Study summary: Samples representing acute and convalescent COVID-19 were sourced from the United States, Italy and Spain. PBMCs, B-cell-depleted T cells, or T cells provided the cDNA or gDNA that made up the material.

Under the authors' procedure: Amplified reference gene primers provided the basis for estimating nucleated cell counts. Method: immunoSEQ multiplex PCR; TCRdb's copy keeps in-frame clones and lacks some. D and trimming come from the DNA, and the V and J calls and clone size come from that table. The data show 200,000 to 250,000 clones, 84% seen once. Sequencing used peripheral blood. This chain connects TRBV11-3 to TRBJ1-2; the D is unclear. The sequence derives from a woman older than 75 with active or convalescent COVID-19. CDR3 residues: CASSSYGQRDGYTF. For the CDR3, the DNA is TGTGCCAGCAGCTCGTATGGGCAGAGGGATGGCTACACCTTC.